The clone carrying this T cell receptor (beta chain) was counted only a few times. This sample was included in a study of T-cell reconstitution after alpha-beta-depleted transplantation in children. Preparation of the TCRbeta library was carried out with unique molecular identifiers. TCRdb itself ran the PCR reads through MiXCR, one entry per CDR3 protein. The table records about half a million distinct CDR3 sequences, roughly an eighth of them present only once. This CDR3 has 14 residues. With 3 bases clipped from V and 3 bases from J, the junction kept 5 bases outside the gene matches. The receptor was derived from a human donor who donated a stem cell graft to a child with combined immunodeficiency. This rearrangement joins TRBV12-3 or TRBV12-4 to TRBJ2-7; 7 bases line up with TRBD1. The sample consisted of PBMCs from the stem cell graft donor, taken from the stem cell graft. The CDR3 region has the DNA TGTGCCAGCAGTTTCGGGACAGCCTTCTACGAGCAGTACTTC. Its translation is CASSFGTAFYEQYF.